This TCR beta chain was recorded in a study of blood T cell repertoires in COVID-19. Across the study: Spain, Italy and the United States supplied samples that represented acute and convalescent COVID-19. The analysed material was cDNA or gDNA that came from T cells, B-cell-depleted T cells, or PBMCs.

The CDR3 loop spans 13 amino acids. The V and J ends lost 9 bases and 0 bases respectively, with 11 bases between them. Germline CDR1 reads SNHLY; CDR2 reads FYNNEI. Using immunoSEQ multiplex PCR, the repertoire was profiled, and TCRdb retains in-frame clones only, with some absent. The repertoire holds approximately 170,000 clones, about 87% seen once, with roughly 3.9% in the top ten. The chain joins TRBV2 to TRBJ1-1; perhaps TRBD1 as D (6 bases). Material: peripheral blood. The TCR originated in a man aged 18 to 30 with active or convalescent COVID-19. Here the CDR3 DNA reads TGTGCCAGTACAGGGACCATGAACACTGAAGCTTTCTTT. It codes for CASTGTMNTEAFF.